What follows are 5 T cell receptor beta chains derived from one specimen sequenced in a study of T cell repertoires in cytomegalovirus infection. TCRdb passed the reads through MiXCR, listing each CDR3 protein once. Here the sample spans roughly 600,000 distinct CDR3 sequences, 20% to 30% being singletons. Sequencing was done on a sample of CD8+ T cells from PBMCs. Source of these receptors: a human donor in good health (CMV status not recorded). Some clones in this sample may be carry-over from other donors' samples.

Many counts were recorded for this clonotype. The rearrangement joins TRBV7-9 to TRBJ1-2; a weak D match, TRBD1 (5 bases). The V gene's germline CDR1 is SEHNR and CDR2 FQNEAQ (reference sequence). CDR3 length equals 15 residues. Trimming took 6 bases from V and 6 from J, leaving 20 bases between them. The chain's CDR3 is CASRRDGGMRDGYTF. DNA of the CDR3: TGTGCCAGCAGGCGGGACGGCGGTATGCGTGATGGCTACACCTTC.

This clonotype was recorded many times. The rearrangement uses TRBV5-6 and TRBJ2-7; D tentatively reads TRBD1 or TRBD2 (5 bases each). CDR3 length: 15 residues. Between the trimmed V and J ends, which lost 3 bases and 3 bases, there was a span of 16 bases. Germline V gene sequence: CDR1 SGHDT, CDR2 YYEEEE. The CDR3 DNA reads TGTGCCAGCAGCTCCGCCCGGGGCGACCTCTACGAGCAGTACGTC. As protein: CASSSARGDLYEQYV.

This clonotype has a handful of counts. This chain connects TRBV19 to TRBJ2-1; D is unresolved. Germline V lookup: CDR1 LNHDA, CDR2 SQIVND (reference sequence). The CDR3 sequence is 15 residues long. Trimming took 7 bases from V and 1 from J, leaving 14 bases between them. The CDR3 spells CASTYRLVSYNEQFF. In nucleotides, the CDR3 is TGTGCCAGTACCTACCGGCTAGTTTCCTACAATGAGCAGTTCTTC.

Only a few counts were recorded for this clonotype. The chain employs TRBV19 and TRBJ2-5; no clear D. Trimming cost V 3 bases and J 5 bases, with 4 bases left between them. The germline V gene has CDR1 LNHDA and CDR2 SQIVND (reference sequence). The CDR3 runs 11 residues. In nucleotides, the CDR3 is TGTGCCAGTAGTATGGGTGAGACCCAGTACTTC. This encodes CASSMGETQYF.

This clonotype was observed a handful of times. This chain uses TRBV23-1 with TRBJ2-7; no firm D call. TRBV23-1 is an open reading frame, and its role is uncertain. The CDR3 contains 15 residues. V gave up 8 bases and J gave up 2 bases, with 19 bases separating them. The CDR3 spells CASPTSNPSPYEQYV. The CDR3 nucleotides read TGCGCCAGCCCTACCTCTAACCCCTCTCCCTACGAGCAGTACGTC.